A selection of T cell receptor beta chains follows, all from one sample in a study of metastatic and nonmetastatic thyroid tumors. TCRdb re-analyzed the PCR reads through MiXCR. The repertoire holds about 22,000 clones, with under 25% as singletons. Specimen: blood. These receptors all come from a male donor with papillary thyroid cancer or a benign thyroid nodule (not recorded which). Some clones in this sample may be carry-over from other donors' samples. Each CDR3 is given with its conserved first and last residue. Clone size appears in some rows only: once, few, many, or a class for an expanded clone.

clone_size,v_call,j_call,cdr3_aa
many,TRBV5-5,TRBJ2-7,CASSLDGHEQYF
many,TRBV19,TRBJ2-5,CASSVSRMKTQYF
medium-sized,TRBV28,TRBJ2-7,CASSPPDLAYEQYF
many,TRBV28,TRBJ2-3,CASSLNRGLATTDTQYF
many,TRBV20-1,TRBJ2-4,CSARTVAKNIQYF
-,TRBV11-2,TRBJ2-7,CASSLKLEKLEQYF
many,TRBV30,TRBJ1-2,CAWSVGGANYGYTF
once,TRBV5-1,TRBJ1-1,CASSLDGSTGEAFF
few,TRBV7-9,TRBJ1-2,CASSLAGQLGYTF
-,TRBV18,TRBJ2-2,CASPHATTGELFF
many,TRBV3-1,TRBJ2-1,CASSHRYNEQFF
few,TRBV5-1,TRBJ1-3,CASSRAGAGNTIYF
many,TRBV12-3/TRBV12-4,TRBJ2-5,CASSNNRGARTKETQYF
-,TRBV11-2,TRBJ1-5,CASSLGQFNQPQHF
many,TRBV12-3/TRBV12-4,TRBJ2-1,CASTPPPFGEQFF
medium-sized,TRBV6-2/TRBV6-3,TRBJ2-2,CASSYFQGTGELFF
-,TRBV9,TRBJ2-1,CASSLGLTPNEQFF
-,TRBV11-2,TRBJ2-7,CASRRYGRSRAYEQYF
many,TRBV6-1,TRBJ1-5,CASSPIIPQPQHF
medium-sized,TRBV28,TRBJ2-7,CASSLAGVSYEQYF
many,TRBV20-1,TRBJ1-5,CSAMGRGRDQPQHF
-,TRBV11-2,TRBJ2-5,CASSPPPEVETQYF
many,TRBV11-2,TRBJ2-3,CASSLTSGRDGDTQYF
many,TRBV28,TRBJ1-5,CASSLGQGELQPQHF
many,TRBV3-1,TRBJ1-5,CASSQAPQGGNQPQHF
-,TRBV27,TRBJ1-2,CASSRTQGPNYGYTF
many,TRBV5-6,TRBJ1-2,CASSLGFGYTF
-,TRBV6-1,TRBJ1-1,CASSIQPTSSEAFF
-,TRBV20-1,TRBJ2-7,CSASKASDEQYF
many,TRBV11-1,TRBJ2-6,CASGGRAGEVSGANVLTF
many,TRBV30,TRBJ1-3,CAWGQSPLSGNTIYF
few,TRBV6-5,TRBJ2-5,CASSLQFQETQYF
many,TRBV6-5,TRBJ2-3,CASSSGTSVTSTDTQYF
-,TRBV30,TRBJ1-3,CAWSDTLKTAGNTIYF
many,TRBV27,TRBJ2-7,CASKRSGTSPYEQYF
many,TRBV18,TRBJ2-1,CASSPGLAGGLVFF
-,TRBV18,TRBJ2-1,CASSSLSGSSYNEQFF
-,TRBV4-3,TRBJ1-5,CASSQDMPDSYSNQPQHF
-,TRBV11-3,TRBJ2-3,CASSLRGTDTQYF
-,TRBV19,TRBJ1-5,CASSIAGGQPQHF
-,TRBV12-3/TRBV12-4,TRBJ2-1,CASSPGTSAWFEQFF
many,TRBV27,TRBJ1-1,CASRFRGYNTEAFF
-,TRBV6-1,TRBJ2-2,CASSRPRGRGNTGELFF
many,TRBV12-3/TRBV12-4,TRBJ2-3,CASSPSTGLAADTQYF
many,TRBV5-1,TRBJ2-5,CASSLSSGSSETQYF
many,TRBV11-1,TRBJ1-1,CASSLGDTEAFF
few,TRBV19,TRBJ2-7,CASKPATWGSYEQYF
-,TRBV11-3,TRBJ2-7,CASSHREAGEQYF
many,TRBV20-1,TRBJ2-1,CSAREPGNHNEQFF
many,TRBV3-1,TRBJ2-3,CASSQDDTQEGDTQYF
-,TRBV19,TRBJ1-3,CASSIDRRRSGNTIYF
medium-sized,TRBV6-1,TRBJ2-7,CASSVGDSLHEQYF
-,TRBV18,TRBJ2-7,CASSPPIPGRLKEQYF